The 29 T cell receptor beta chains below were found in one sample sequenced in a study of T cell responses to AZD1222 COVID-19 vaccine. Some clones are missing from TCRdb's copy, which holds only in-frame ones; the method was immunoSEQ multiplex PCR. Seen here are 150,000 to 200,000 clones, 80% to 90% observed once, and the top ten hold 4.3%. This specimen was peripheral blood, taken 28 days after the second dose of the MenACWY control vaccine. The receptors here all came from an adult who received the MenACWY meningococcal vaccine as a control.

The chain carries TRBV19 and TRBJ1-6; D call uncertain. The CDR3 loop spans 15 amino acids. Germline V lookup: CDR1 LNHDA, CDR2 SQIVND (reference sequence). Trimming shortened V by 8 bases and J by 6 bases, and 17 bases separated the two germline ends. DNA of the CDR3: TGTGCCAGTCAAGATCGGGCCGGCGGTAATTCACCCCTCCACTTT. Amino acid sequence: CASQDRAGGNSPLHF.

V and J are TRBV2 and TRBJ2-7; 7 nucleotides match TRBD1. The germline CDR1 and CDR2 sequences are SNHLY and FYNNEI. This CDR3 has 16 residues. Trimming at V came to 6 bases and at J to 2 bases, leaving 13 bases not matched to a gene. Written as DNA, the CDR3 is TGTGCCAGCAGCGCCAGAAGGACAGGCCTAACCTACGAGCAGTACTTC. Its translation: CASSARRTGLTYEQYF.

The chain couples TRBV6-5 to TRBJ2-2; D tentatively reads TRBD1 or TRBD2 (5 bases each). Germline V gene sequence: CDR1 MNHEY, CDR2 SVGAGI. With 5 bases removed from V and 0 bases from J, the gap between germline ends came to 10 bases. The CDR3 has 15 residues. CDR3 DNA sequence: TGTGCCAGCAGTCGGGACCCCGCGAACACCGGGGAGCTGTTTTTT. As protein: CASSRDPANTGELFF.

The chain couples TRBV7-9 to TRBJ1-6, with no clear D. This CDR3 is built from 17 residues. Germline V lookup: CDR1 SEHNR, CDR2 FQNEAQ (reference sequence). V lost 5 bases and J 0 bases, leaving 14 bases between the germline ends. Here the CDR3 reads CASSPPSGISYNSPLHF. The CDR3 region has the DNA TGTGCCAGCAGCCCCCCGTCAGGAATCTCCTATAATTCACCCCTCCACTTT.

The chain couples TRBV12-3 or TRBV12-4 to TRBJ2-7; the D gene is possibly TRBD1 (8 bases). The CDR3 contains 13 residues. Trimming pared 4 bases from V and 3 bases from J, leaving 10 bases between. The DNA for the CDR3 is TGTGCCAGCAGTTACAGGGGGGGCTACGAGCAGTACTTC. This encodes CASSYRGGYEQYF.

The chain couples TRBV3-1 (or the pseudogene TRBV3-2) to TRBJ1-4, with D possibly being TRBD1 (6 bases). Trimming left V 6 bases short and J 8 bases short, with 13 bases between. The CDR3 is 13 residues long. Germline CDR1 reads LGHDT; CDR2 reads YNNKEL (reference sequence). The CDR3 DNA follows: TGTGCCAGCAGAGGGGGGCTGCGAGAAAAACTGTTTTTT. Encoded protein: CASRGGLREKLFF.

This rearrangement joins TRBV7-9 to TRBJ2-4, with TRBD1 identical over 7 bases. The CDR3 runs 14 residues. Germline values: CDR1 SEHNR, CDR2 FQNEAQ (reference sequence). V lost 4 bases and J lost 5; bases outside the gene matches: 5. The CDR3 DNA sequence: TGTGCCAGCAGCTCTTCCGGGACAGAAAACATTCAGTACTTC. As protein: CASSSSGTENIQYF.

The J gene is TRBJ1-6, the V gene TRBV19; TRBD1 might be the D (6 bases). The CDR3 has 15 amino acids. Germline-derived CDR1 and CDR2 are LNHDA and SQIVND (reference sequence). Trimming cost V 6 bases and J 8 bases, with 17 bases left between them. In nucleotides, the CDR3 is TGTGCCAGTAGGACAGACGGGACATCCGATTCACCCCTCCACTTT. Translating gives CASRTDGTSDSPLHF.

The chain combines TRBV5-4 with TRBJ1-4; TRBD1 might be the D (6 bases). Germline CDR1 is SGHNT and CDR2 is YYREEE (reference sequence). Trimming shortened V by 1 base and J by 8 bases, and 15 bases separated the two germline ends. The CDR3 extends over 15 amino acids. CDR3 sequence reads: CASSLSGRGGEKLFF. DNA of the CDR3: TGTGCCAGCAGCTTGAGTGGCAGGGGAGGGGAAAAACTGTTTTTT. Complete variable domain (other parts from reference TRBV5-4 and TRBJ1-4): ETGVTQSPTHLIKTRGQQVTLRCSSQSGHNTVSWYQQALGQGPQFIFQYYREEENGRGNFPPRFSGLQFPNYSSELNVNALELDDSALYLCASSLSGRGGEKLFFGSGTQLSVL.

This clone occurred a few times. The rearrangement uses TRBV7-2 and TRBJ1-2, with TRBD1 identical over 7 bases. This CDR3 comprises 13 residues. Germline lookup yields CDR1 SGHTA and CDR2 FQGNSA. V lost 6 bases and J lost 3; bases outside the gene matches: 4. DNA of the CDR3: TGTGCCAGCAGGCGGGGACAGTACTATGGCTACACCTTC. It is translated as CASRRGQYYGYTF.

The rearrangement uses TRBV29-1 and TRBJ1-1; D is unresolved. CDR1 is SQVTM and CDR2 is ANQGSEA in the germline V gene. The ends were cut back, 0 bases at V and 8 bases at J, with 13 bases in the middle. CDR3 size: 13 residues. The CDR3 DNA follows: TGCAGCGTTGAAGATCTTTTGTGGGCAGAAGCTTTCTTT. Translation: CSVEDLLWAEAFF.

This clone was recorded once. The chain recombines TRBV6-6 with TRBJ1-4; 9 nucleotides align to TRBD1. Germline loops: CDR1 MNHNY, CDR2 SVGAGI (reference sequence). This CDR3 is built from 16 residues. With 4 bases clipped from V and 1 base from J, the junction kept 4 bases outside the gene matches. The CDR3 DNA sequence: TGTGCCAGCAGTTTAGGGACAGGGATAACTAATGAAAAACTGTTTTTT. This encodes CASSLGTGITNEKLFF.

The rearrangement uses TRBV15 and TRBJ1-4; D unclear. The germline V gene has CDR1 LNHNV and CDR2 YYDKDF (reference sequence). The CDR3 length is 14 residues. V lost 0 bases to trimming and J lost 3 bases, with 5 bases between them. The CDR3 DNA reads TGTGCCACCAGCAGAGACACCTCTAATGAAAAACTGTTTTTT. Translating gives CATSRDTSNEKLFF.

The chain is built from TRBV18 and TRBJ2-7; the D is unclear. Trimming left V 1 base short and J 6 bases short, with 7 bases between. Germline loops: CDR1 KGHSH, CDR2 LQKENI. The CDR3 totals 12 residues. This CDR3 reads CASSPQDGEQYF. CDR3 nucleotide sequence: TGTGCCAGCTCACCACAGGATGGCGAGCAGTACTTC.

The CDR3, as DNA: TGTGCCAGCACCCTAAGGGATACGCAGTATTTT. Amino acids: CASTLRDTQYF. The chain is built from TRBV27 and TRBJ2-3; D unclear. The V and J ends lost 7 bases and 6 bases respectively, with 8 bases between them. The CDR3 spans 11 residues. From germline, CDR1 is MNHEY and CDR2 SMNVEV (reference sequence).

This clone occurred once. V is TRBV19 and J is TRBJ2-1; D is undetermined. The CDR3 runs 17 residues. Germline V gene sequence: CDR1 LNHDA, CDR2 SQIVND (reference sequence). The V and J ends lost 0 bases and 7 bases respectively, with 19 bases between them. CDR3 loop: CASSIDGVRAQRNEQFF. The CDR3 DNA is TGTGCCAGTAGTATAGATGGTGTTCGGGCCCAACGGAATGAGCAGTTCTTC.

The CDR3 DNA reads as TGCGCCAGCAAGGGGGGCACTGGAAACACCATATATTTT. Translating it yields CASKGGTGNTIYF. The V gene is TRBV5-1, the J gene TRBJ1-3; perhaps TRBD1 as D (6 bases). From germline, CDR1 is SGHRS and CDR2 YFSETQ. CDR3 length: 13 residues. V was pared by 6 bases and J by 2 bases, with 9 bases between. Using reference TRBV5-1 and TRBJ1-3 for the parts outside the CDR3, the full variable domain is KAGVTQTPRYLIKTRGQQVTLSCSPISGHRSVSWYQQTPGQGLQFLFEYFSETQRNKGNFPGRFSGRQFSNSRSEMNVSTLELGDSALYLCASKGGTGNTIYFGEGSWLTVV.

The chain joins TRBV7-3 to TRBJ2-3, with 10 nucleotides matching TRBD2. CDR1 SGHTA and CDR2 FQGTGA come from the germline V gene. The CDR3 contains 16 residues. Trimming at V came to 3 bases and at J to 9 bases, leaving 12 bases not matched to a gene. CDR3 in DNA: TGTGCCAGCAGCTTTAGGCTAGCGGGAGTAGGAGACACGCAGTATTTT. It yields the protein CASSFRLAGVGDTQYF. The full variable domain, completed using reference TRBV7-3 and TRBJ2-3, is GAGVSQTPSNKVTEKGKYVELRCDPISGHTALYWYRQSLGQGPEFLIYFQGTGAADDSGLPNDRFFAVRPEGSVSTLKIQRTERGDSAVYLCASSFRLAGVGDTQYFGPGTRLTVL.

V and J are TRBV7-9 and TRBJ1-3; D unresolved. Germline CDR1 SEHNR, CDR2 FQNEAQ (reference sequence). Trimming shortened V by 9 bases and J by 1 base, and 10 bases separated the two germline ends. The CDR3 contains 13 residues. The CDR3 loop is CASKVGSGNTIYF. The CDR3 coding sequence is TGTGCCAGTAAAGTAGGGTCTGGAAACACCATATATTTT.

The chain carries TRBV28 and TRBJ2-1; D is undetermined. The CDR3 runs 11 residues. The germline gives CDR1 MDHEN, CDR2 SYDVKM. Between the trimmed V and J ends, which lost 7 bases and 10 bases, there was a span of 11 bases. DNA of the CDR3: TGTGCCAGCATGGAGAAATTGGAGCAGTTCTTC. This encodes CASMEKLEQFF.

This clone came up a few times. The chain couples TRBV19 to TRBJ1-1; D ambiguous. The V and J ends lost 3 bases and 3 bases respectively, with 11 bases between them. Per germline, CDR1 LNHDA and CDR2 SQIVND (reference sequence). CDR3 length: 14 residues. The CDR3 nucleotides are TGTGCCAGTAGTATTCGTCAGGACGACACTGAAGCTTTCTTT. Amino acids: CASSIRQDDTEAFF.

The chain's CDR3 is CASSQGGGAEINQPQHF. The CDR3 DNA is TGTGCCAGCTCTCAAGGAGGAGGGGCGGAAATCAATCAGCCCCAGCATTTT. The chain uses TRBV18 and TRBJ1-5; a weak D match, TRBD1 (5 bases). Germline V gene data show CDR1 as KGHSH and CDR2 as LQKENI. Trimming left V 6 bases short and J 3 bases short, with 21 bases between. This CDR3 region has 17 residues. Based on the CDR3 plus reference TRBV18 and TRBJ1-5, the full variable domain is NAGVMQNPRHLVRRRGQEARLRCSPMKGHSHVYWYRQLPEEGLKFMVYLQKENIIDESGMPKERFSAEFPKEGPSILRIQQVVRGDSAAYFCASSQGGGAEINQPQHFGDGTRLSIL.

J is TRBJ1-1 and V is TRBV5-1; TRBD1 might be the D (5 bases). Trimming cost V 2 bases and J 4 bases, with 9 bases left between them. Per germline, CDR1 SGHRS and CDR2 YFSETQ. The CDR3 has 13 residues. The CDR3 DNA follows: TGCGCCAGCAGCTTCACGGGGGTCACTGAAGCTTTCTTT. Encoded protein: CASSFTGVTEAFF. The full variable domain, completed using reference TRBV5-1 and TRBJ1-1, is KAGVTQTPRYLIKTRGQQVTLSCSPISGHRSVSWYQQTPGQGLQFLFEYFSETQRNKGNFPGRFSGRQFSNSRSEMNVSTLELGDSALYLCASSFTGVTEAFFGQGTRLTVV.

The V call is TRBV19, the J call TRBJ1-2, with TRBD1 matching 7 bases. The CDR3 covers 16 residues. The V and J ends lost 8 bases and 4 bases, in that order; junction bases with no gene match: 16. Germline V CDR1 and CDR2: LNHDA, SQIVND (reference sequence). The CDR3 coding sequence is TGTGCCAGTTCGGGGGACAGCGCCTATTTAGGCTATGGCTACACCTTC. It encodes CASSGDSAYLGYGYTF.

This clone was seen more than once but under ten times. The J gene is TRBJ1-1, the V gene TRBV12-3 or TRBV12-4; no reliable D call. Trimming left V 7 bases short and J 1 base short, with 7 bases between. The CDR3 extends over 12 amino acids. CDR3 in DNA: TGTGCCAGCACCAAACAGAACACTGAAGCTTTCTTT. This sequence encodes CASTKQNTEAFF.

The V gene is TRBV5-1, the J gene TRBJ2-7; D is uncertain. The CDR3 covers 13 residues. Germline CDR1 SGHRS, CDR2 YFSETQ. V was shortened by 3 bases and J by 3 bases, with 10 bases between the two germline ends. The CDR3 DNA follows: TGCGCCAGCAGCTCATCAGTCCTCTACGAGCAGTACTTC. This codes for CASSSSVLYEQYF.

V is TRBV15 and J is TRBJ2-2; no reliable D call. The CDR3 consists of 15 residues. Between the trimmed V and J ends, which lost 0 bases and 0 bases, there was a span of 5 bases. Germline V gene lookup returns CDR1 LNHNV and CDR2 YYDKDF (reference sequence). The chain's CDR3 is CATSREKANTGELFF. The CDR3 nucleotides are TGTGCCACCAGCAGAGAGAAGGCGAACACCGGGGAGCTGTTTTTT.

V is TRBV6-5 and J is TRBJ2-7, with a tentative D call TRBD1 (6 bases). CDR3 length: 16 amino acids. Germline V gene lookup returns CDR1 MNHEY and CDR2 SVGAGI. The germline V and J ends were trimmed by 4 bases and 1 base, with 17 bases remaining between them. The CDR3 protein is CASSSAGAEPSYEQYF. The CDR3, as DNA: TGTGCCAGCAGTTCTGCAGGGGCGGAGCCATCCTACGAGCAGTACTTC.

J is TRBJ1-2 and V is TRBV28; D is uncertain. Germline V lookup: CDR1 MDHEN, CDR2 SYDVKM. This CDR3 has 12 amino acids. Trimming took off 3 bases at V and 8 bases at J, with 10 bases between the two ends. CDR3 protein: CASSFGPEGYTF. The CDR3 coding sequence is TGTGCCAGCAGTTTCGGACCGGAGGGCTACACCTTC.